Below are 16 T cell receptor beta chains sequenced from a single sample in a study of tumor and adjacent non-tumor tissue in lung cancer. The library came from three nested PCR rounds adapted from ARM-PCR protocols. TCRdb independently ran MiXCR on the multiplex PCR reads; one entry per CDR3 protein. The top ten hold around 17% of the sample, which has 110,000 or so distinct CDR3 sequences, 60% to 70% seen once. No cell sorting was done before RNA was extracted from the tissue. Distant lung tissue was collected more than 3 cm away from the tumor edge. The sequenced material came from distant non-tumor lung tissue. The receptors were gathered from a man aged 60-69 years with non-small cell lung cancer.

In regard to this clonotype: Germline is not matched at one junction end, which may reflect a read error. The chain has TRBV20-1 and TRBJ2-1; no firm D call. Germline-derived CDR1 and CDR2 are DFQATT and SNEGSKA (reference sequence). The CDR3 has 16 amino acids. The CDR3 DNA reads TGCAGTGCTAGCTTCCCCGGCGCTATGTTCCTCAATGAGCAATTCTTC. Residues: CSASFPGAMFLNEQFF.

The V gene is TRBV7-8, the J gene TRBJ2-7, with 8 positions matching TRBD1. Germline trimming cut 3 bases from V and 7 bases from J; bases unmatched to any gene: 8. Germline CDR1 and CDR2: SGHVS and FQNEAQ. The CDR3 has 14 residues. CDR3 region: CASSFQGAAPEQYF. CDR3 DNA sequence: TGTGCCAGCAGCTTCCAGGGGGCCGCCCCAGAGCAGTACTTC.

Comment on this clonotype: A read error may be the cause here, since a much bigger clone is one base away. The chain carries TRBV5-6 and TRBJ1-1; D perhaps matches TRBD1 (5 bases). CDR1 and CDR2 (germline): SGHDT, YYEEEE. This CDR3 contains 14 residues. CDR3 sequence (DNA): TGTGCCAGCAGCACGGCCAGGGTGGGGACTGGAGCTTTCTTT. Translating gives CASSTARVGTGAFF.

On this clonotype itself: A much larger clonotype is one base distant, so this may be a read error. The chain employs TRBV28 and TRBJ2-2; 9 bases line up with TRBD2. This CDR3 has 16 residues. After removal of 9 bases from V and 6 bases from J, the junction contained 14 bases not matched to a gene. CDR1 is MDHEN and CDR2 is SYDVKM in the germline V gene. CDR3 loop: CARLTFSGRAAGELFF. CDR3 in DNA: TGTGCCAGACTGACTTTTAGCGGGAGAGCTGCCGGGGAGCTGTTTTTT.

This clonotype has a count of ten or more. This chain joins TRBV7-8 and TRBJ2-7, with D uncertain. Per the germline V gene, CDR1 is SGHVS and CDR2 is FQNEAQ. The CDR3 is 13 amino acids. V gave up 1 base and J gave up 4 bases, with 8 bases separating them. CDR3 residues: CASSLGGPYEQYF. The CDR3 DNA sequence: TGTGCCAGCAGCTTAGGAGGACCTTACGAGCAGTACTTC.

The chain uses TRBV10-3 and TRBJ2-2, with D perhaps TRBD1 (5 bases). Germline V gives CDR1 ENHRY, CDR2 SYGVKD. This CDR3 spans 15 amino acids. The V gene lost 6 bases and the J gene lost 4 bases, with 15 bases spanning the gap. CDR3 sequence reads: CAIRGPPRATGELFF. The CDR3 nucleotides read TGTGCCATCAGGGGGCCCCCGAGAGCCACCGGGGAGCTGTTTTTT.

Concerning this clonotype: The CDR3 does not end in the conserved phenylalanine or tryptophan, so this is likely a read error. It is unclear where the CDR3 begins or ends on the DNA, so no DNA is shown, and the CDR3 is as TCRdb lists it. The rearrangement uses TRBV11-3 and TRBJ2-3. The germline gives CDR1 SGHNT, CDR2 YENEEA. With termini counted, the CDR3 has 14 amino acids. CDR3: CASSLVGYIDTQYY.

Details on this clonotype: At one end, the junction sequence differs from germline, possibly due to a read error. The CDR3 here is CASSSDTIDTQYF. In DNA form, the CDR3 reads TGCGCCAGCAGCTCGGACACGATCGATACACAGTATTTT. V and J are TRBV5-1 and TRBJ2-3; tentatively, D is TRBD1 (5 bases). The CDR3 has 13 amino acids. In germline, CDR1 is SGHRS, CDR2 YFSETQ.

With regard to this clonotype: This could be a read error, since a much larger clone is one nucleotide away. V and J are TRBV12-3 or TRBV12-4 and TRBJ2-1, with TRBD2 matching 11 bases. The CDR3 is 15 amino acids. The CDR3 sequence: CTSTRSGTSGLEQFF. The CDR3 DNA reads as TGTACCAGCACCCGGTCAGGGACTAGCGGATTAGAGCAGTTCTTC.

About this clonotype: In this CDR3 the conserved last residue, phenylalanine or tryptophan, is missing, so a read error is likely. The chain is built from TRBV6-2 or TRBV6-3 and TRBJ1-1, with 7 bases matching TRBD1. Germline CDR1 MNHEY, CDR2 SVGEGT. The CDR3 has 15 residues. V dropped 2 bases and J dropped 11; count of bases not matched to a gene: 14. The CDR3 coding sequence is TGTGCCAGCAGTTACGCGGCAGGGGGTTCGGATGACGCTTTCTAT. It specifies CASSYAAGGSDDAFY.

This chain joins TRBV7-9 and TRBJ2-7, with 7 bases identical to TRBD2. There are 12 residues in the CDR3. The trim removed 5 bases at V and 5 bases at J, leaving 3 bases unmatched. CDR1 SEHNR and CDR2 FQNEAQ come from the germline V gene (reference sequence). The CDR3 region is CASSPTSNEQYF. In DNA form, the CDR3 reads TGTGCCAGCAGCCCGACTAGCAACGAGCAGTACTTC. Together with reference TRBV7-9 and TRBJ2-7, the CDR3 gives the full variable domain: DTGVSQNPRHKITKRGQNVTFRCDPISEHNRLYWYRQTLGQGPEFLTYFQNEAQLEKSRLLSDRFSAERPKGSFSTLEIQRTEQGDSAMYLCASSPTSNEQYFGPGTRLTVT.

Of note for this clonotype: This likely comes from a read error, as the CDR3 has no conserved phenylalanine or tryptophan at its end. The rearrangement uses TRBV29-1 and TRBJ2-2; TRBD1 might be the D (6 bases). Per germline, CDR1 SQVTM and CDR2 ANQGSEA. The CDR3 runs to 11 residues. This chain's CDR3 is CSVIRGRELFL. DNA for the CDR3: TGCAGTGTTATCAGGGGCCGGGAGCTGTTTCTT.

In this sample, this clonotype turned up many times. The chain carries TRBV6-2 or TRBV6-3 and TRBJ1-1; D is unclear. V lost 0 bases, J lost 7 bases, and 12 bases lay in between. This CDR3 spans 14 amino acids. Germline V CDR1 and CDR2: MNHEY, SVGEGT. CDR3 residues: CASSYSTPNDEAFF. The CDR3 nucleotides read TGTGCCAGCAGTTACTCGACCCCGAACGATGAAGCTTTCTTT.

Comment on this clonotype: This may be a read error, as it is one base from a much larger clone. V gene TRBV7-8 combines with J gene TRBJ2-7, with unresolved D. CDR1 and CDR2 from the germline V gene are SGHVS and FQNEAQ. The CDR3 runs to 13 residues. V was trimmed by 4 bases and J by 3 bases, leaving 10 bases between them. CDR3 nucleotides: TGTGCCAGCAGCTCAGCGCTCGGCTACGAGCAGTACTTC. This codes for CASSSALGYEQYF.

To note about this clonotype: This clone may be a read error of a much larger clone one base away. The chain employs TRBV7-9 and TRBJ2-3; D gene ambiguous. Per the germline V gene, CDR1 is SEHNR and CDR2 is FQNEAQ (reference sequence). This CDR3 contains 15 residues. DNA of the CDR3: TGTGCCAGCTCGGGTGTCACATATCGCACAGATACGCAGTGTTTT. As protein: CASSGVTYRTDTQCF.

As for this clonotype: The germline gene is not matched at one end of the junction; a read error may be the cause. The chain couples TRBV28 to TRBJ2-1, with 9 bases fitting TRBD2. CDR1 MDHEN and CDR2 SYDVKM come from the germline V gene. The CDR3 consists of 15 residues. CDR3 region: CVTVKGTSSYNEHFF. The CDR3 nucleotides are TGTGTCACCGTCAAGGGGACTAGCTCGTACAATGAGCACTTCTTC.